This T cell receptor (beta chain) was sequenced in a study of patients and donors after allogeneic stem cell transplantation. This CDR3 has 13 residues. CDR1 MNHEY and CDR2 SVGAGI come from the germline V gene. Trimming cost V 5 bases and J 5 bases; bases outside gene matches: 5. TCRdb re-called the RT-PCR reads through MiXCR, storing one row per CDR3 protein. The table records approximately 21,000 distinct CDR3 sequences, around 28% of them present only once. The receptor was isolated from a human donor who was either an allogeneic HSCT recipient or a stem cell or donor lymphocyte infusion donor (not recorded which). It is not recorded whose cells these are; they may come from a transplant donor. Sequencing was performed on blood, either unsorted or a sorted T cell fraction (not recorded which). The V and J genes are TRBV6-5 and TRBJ1-1; 7 nucleotides align to TRBD1. The CDR3 DNA reads as TGTGCCAGCAGTATACAGGGGAGGACTGAAGCTTTCTTT. It yields the protein CASSIQGRTEAFF.